This T cell receptor beta chain was captured by sequencing in a study of OX40 agonist ivuxolimab in advanced cancers. As for the study more broadly: The costimulatory receptor OX40 (CD134) was targeted by ivuxolimab, a fully human IgG2 agonistic monoclonal antibody. Intravenous ivuxolimab was administered to patients every 2 weeks at six dose levels: 0.01, 0.1, 0.3, 1.5, 3 and 10 mg/kg. Of the roughly 54 patients in dose escalation, 19 had hepatocellular carcinoma, some 15 had melanoma, 9 had renal cell carcinoma and 9 had head and neck cancer. In the dose-escalation cohort, more than 75% of patients were male, and the mean age was approximately 64 years, with a range of 23 to 79. Patients were allowed to have had prior anti-PD-1, anti-PD-L1 or anti-CTLA-4 therapy, and 40% to 45% of the dose-escalation patients had previously received checkpoint inhibitors. Partial responses occurred in three dose-escalation patients, of whom one had hepatocellular carcinoma and two had cutaneous melanoma. Peripheral TCRbeta sequencing aimed to test whether ivuxolimab altered TCR sequence diversity and caused clonal T-cell expansion. The monotherapy dose-escalation portion (N ≈ 52 patients) of the phase I ivuxolimab trial is reported in the paper.

For sequencing of the TCRbeta CDR3 region, genomic DNA was extracted from the sorted cells. The immunoSEQ Assay was used to sequence the TCRbeta CDR3 regions. The immuneACCESS repertoire file appears here via TCRdb, limited to in-frame rearrangements. These files lack a portion of the clones; in checked studies, under half of the deficit traces to unresolved V genes, and the cause of the others is not known. The sample table records tens of thousands of clones; 84% of these occur just once. Around 25% of the sample goes to the ten largest clones. The trial excluded patients who had a history of autoimmune disease or who were on systemic immunosuppression. In every dose cohort, peripheral blood was drawn for TCR sequencing at baseline, cycle 4 day 1, and cycle 7 day 1. Samples were obtained from an open-label, multicenter, first-in-human phase I dose-escalation trial of ivuxolimab. The trial enrolled adults with locally advanced or metastatic head and neck squamous cell, hepatocellular, melanoma or renal cell carcinoma. Before TCR sequencing, CD4+ T cells and CD8+ T cells were sorted from peripheral blood as separate populations.

Overall study outcomes, separate from this receptor: Clonal expansion of both CD4+ and CD8+ blood T cells was observed from baseline to week 6 at doses 0.1 to 3.0 mg/kg. Low levels of normalized T-cell clonal expansion were also seen in some patients who did not respond. After ivuxolimab, expanded clones were on average more numerous among CD8+ T cells than among CD4+ T cells. In the 0.1-3.0 mg/kg groups, partial responders had among the lowest normalized peripheral clonal expansion, particularly in CD8+ T cells. The antigen specificity of the clonally expanded peripheral T cells was not determined.

CDR3 length: 17 amino acids, cysteine to phenylalanine. Here the CDR3 DNA is all that survives: 51 bases in frame from base 1. Trimming takes 0 bases from V and 7 bases from J, and the germline ends sit 21 bases apart. The germline V gene (reference sequence) supplies CDR1 PRHDT and CDR2 FYEKMQ. In its sample, this clone was seen a few times. No antigen is known for it. Base quality data are lacking; no much larger clone is found one base away. The source is an adult with an advanced solid tumor such as melanoma, head and neck, liver or kidney cancer. The chain is encoded by TRBV13 joined to TRBJ1-1; the D gene assignment is ambiguous. Sample: CD4+ or CD8+ T cells sorted from blood, taken in a trial of the OX40 agonist ivuxolimab. The DNA sequence reads TGTGCCAGCAGCTTAGGACAGATCGGCCTTTACTTGGGTGAAGCTTTCTTT. It translates to CASSLGQIGLYLGEAFF. With all but the CDR3 taken from the reference TRBV13 and TRBJ1-1 genes, the full variable domain is: AAGVIQSPRHLIKEKRETATLKCYPIPRHDTVYWYQQGPGQDPQFLISFYEKMQSDKGSIPDRFSAQQFSDYHSELNMSSLELGDSALYFCASSLGQIGLYLGEAFFGQGTRLTVV.